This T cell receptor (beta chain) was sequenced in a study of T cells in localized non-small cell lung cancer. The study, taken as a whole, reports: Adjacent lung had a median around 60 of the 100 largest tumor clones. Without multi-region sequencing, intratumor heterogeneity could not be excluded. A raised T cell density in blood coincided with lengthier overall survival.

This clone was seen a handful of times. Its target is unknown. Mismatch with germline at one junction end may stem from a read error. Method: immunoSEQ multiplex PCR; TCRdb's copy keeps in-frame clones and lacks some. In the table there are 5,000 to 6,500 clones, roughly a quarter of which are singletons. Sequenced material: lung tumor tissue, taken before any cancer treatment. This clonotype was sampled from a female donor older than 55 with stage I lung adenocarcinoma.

The CDR3 is CASSIRDPRAALF. The CDR3 DNA reads as TGTGCCAGTAGTATACGGGATCCCCGGGCGGCGTTATTT. J is TRBJ1-1 and V is TRBV19, with unresolved D. Looked up from germline, CDR1 is LNHDA and CDR2 is SQIVND (reference sequence). CDR3 size: 13 residues.